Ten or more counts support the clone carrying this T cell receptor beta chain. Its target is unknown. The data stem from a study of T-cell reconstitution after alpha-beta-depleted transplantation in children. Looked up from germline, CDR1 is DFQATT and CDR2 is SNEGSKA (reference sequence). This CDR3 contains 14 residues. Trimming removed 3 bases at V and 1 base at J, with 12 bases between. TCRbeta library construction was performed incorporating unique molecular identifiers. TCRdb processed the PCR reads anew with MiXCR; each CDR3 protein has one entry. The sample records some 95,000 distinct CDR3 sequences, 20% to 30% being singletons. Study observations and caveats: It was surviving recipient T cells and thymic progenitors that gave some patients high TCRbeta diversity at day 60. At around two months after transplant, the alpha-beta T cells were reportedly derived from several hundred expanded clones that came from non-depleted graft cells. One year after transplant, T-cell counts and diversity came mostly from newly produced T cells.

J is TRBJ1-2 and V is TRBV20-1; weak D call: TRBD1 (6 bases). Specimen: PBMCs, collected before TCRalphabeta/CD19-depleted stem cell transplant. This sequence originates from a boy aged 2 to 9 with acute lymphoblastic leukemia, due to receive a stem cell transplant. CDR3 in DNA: TGCAGTGCTAGTGGGGTGGACAGTAACTATGGCTACACCTTC. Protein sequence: CSASGVDSNYGYTF.